The clone carrying this T cell receptor (beta chain) was seen only once. Antigen unknown. This CDR3 comprises 11 residues. Trimming shortened V by 7 bases and J by 5 bases, and 8 bases separated the two germline ends. Germline-derived CDR1 and CDR2 are SNHLY and FYNNEI. The record originates from a study of T cell responses to AZD1222 COVID-19 vaccine. The repertoire was sequenced with immunoSEQ multiplex PCR; TCRdb's copy has only in-frame clones and lacks some. The sample holds about 140,000 clones, 92% seen once. Study results and caveats: A rise in Spike-specific TCR breadth and depth followed two AZD1222 doses. CD4 TCRs covered the whole spike, strongest at regions 160-218 and 743-854. Donors were mostly white British, more females; clonal diversity possibly underestimated. Only a handful of AZD1222 recipients, roughly six in all, had baseline seropositivity.

The TCR comes from an adult who received the AZD1222 COVID-19 vaccine. The starting material was peripheral blood, obtained 28 days after the second AZD1222 dose. The chain couples TRBV2 to TRBJ1-1, with unresolved D. CDR3 sequence: CASKYMTEAFF. For the CDR3, the DNA is TGTGCCAGCAAATACATGACTGAAGCTTTCTTT.